This T cell receptor (beta chain) was observed in a study of shared clonotypes between healthy human individuals. Whole-study results and caveats: In this cohort, only blood was sampled, and tissue repertoires likely differ.

About this clone itself: Its antigen is not identified.

A split of CD4+ cells into CD45RA+ naive and CD45RA-negative memory subsets was performed. Authors' data handling: ImmunoSEQ output held junction-only sequences without quality scores, so filtering differed. Data came from immunoSEQ multiplex PCR; TCRdb stores just in-frame clones and leaves some out. That table furnishes V, J and clone size, whereas the DNA furnished D and trimming. The table lists millions of clones, 95% of them singletons, with around 0.13% in the top ten. The sequenced material came from naive CD4+ T cells sorted from blood. Subset: CD45RA+ positively selected. The receptor comes from a man younger than 35 in good health.

CDR3 region: CASSWEENYGYTF. DNA of the CDR3: TGCGCCAGCAGTTGGGAGGAAAACTATGGCTACACCTTC. The V and J genes are TRBV5-1 and TRBJ1-2; D call uncertain. The CDR3 totals 13 residues. Germline V CDR1 and CDR2: SGHRS, YFSETQ. With 5 bases removed from V and 2 bases from J, the gap between germline ends came to 10 bases. Together with reference TRBV5-1 and TRBJ1-2, the CDR3 gives the full variable domain: KAGVTQTPRYLIKTRGQQVTLSCSPISGHRSVSWYQQTPGQGLQFLFEYFSETQRNKGNFPGRFSGRQFSNSRSEMNVSTLELGDSALYLCASSWEENYGYTFGSGTRLTVV.